Listed below are T cell receptor beta chains from one sample, sequenced in a study of blood T cell repertoires in COVID-19. Some clones are missing from TCRdb's copy, which holds only in-frame ones; the method was immunoSEQ multiplex PCR. The table has 230,000 or so clones, 85% to 90% seen once. The material sequenced was peripheral blood. The receptors were sampled from a woman aged 55-75 years with COVID-19, enrolled during active disease. Each CDR3 is given with its conserved first and last residue. Fields, in order: J gene, clone size, V gene, D gene, CDR3 protein, CDR3 DNA. D genes are given only for firm matches. Some rows mark clone size as missing; the rest say once, few, many or name a class of expanded clone.

TRBJ1-1 - TRBV13 TRBD1 CASSLGTVYYMNTEAFF TGTGCCAGCAGCTTGGGGACAGTCTACTATATGAACACTGAAGCTTTCTTT
TRBJ1-5 once TRBV23-1 - CASSSLLTENQPQHF TGCGCCAGCAGCTCGCTTTTAACAGAAAATCAGCCCCAGCATTTT
TRBJ1-6 - TRBV7-2 - CASSPLGGWNSPLHF TGTGCCAGCAGCCCACTGGGGGGGTGGAATTCACCCCTCCACTTT
TRBJ1-2 - TRBV29-1 - CSVGREPSGGYTF TGCAGCGTGGGGCGGGAGCCTTCGGGTGGCTACACCTTC
TRBJ1-6 - TRBV4-3 - CASSQAVSSENSPLHF TGCGCCAGCAGCCAAGCCGTCTCCAGCGAAAATTCACCCCTCCACTTT
TRBJ2-2 - TRBV11-3 - CASSPLRGIGELFF TGTGCCAGCAGCCCACTACGGGGAATCGGGGAGCTGTTTTTT
TRBJ1-5 - TRBV6-2/TRBV6-3 - CASSQNYGRQRNQPQHF TGTGCCAGCAGCCAGAACTACGGGAGACAGCGCAATCAGCCCCAGCATTTT
TRBJ1-1 - TRBV18 TRBD1 CASSSTGLGTEAFF TGTGCCAGCTCATCGACAGGGTTGGGCACTGAAGCTTTCTTT
TRBJ2-7 - TRBV3-1/TRBV3-2 TRBD1 CASSQADRGPGEQYF TGTGCCAGCAGCCAAGCGGACAGGGGGCCTGGAGAGCAGTACTTC
TRBJ2-5 - TRBV18 - CASSPPAETQYF TGTGCCAGCTCACCACCGGCAGAGACCCAGTACTTC
TRBJ2-7 - TRBV2 - CASIAREQYF TGTGCCAGCATAGCGCGGGAGCAGTACTTC
TRBJ2-1 - TRBV7-2 - CASSQLTNSYNEQFF TGTGCCAGCAGCCAACTGACTAACTCCTACAATGAGCAGTTCTTC
TRBJ2-3 - TRBV9 - CASSTQGITDTQYF TGTGCCAGCAGCACTCAGGGAATCACAGATACGCAGTATTTT
TRBJ2-7 - TRBV21-1 - CASTPPAGGLSYEQYF TGTGCCAGCACTCCACCGGCGGGGGGTCTCTCCTACGAGCAGTACTTC
TRBJ1-2 - TRBV14 - CASSQIWGSSNYGYTF TGTGCCAGCAGCCAAATTTGGGGCAGTTCTAACTATGGCTACACCTTC
TRBJ1-4 - TRBV9 TRBD1 CASSVGQGAGSEKLFF TGTGCCAGCAGCGTAGGCCAGGGGGCAGGTAGTGAAAAACTGTTTTTT
TRBJ1-2 - TRBV4-2 - CASSPQGQVGSQNYGYTF TGTGCCAGCAGTCCACAAGGGCAGGTGGGGAGCCAAAACTATGGCTACACCTTC
TRBJ2-1 - TRBV2 TRBD2 CATYSGRGENYNEQFF TGTGCCACCTACTCAGGGCGGGGGGAGAACTACAATGAGCAGTTCTTC
TRBJ1-2 once TRBV27 TRBD1 CASSPLGPRTGKRTTF TGTGCCAGCAGTCCTTTGGGTCCCCGGACAGGAAAAAGAACCACCTTC
TRBJ1-2 - TRBV4-3 TRBD1 CASSQAGGGFHGYTF TGCGCCAGCAGCCAAGCTGGAGGGGGCTTTCATGGCTACACCTTC
TRBJ1-2 - TRBV19 TRBD1 CASSTGGARTYGYTF TGTGCCAGTAGCACAGGGGGCGCACGGACCTATGGCTACACCTTC
TRBJ2-3 - TRBV27 TRBD1 CASTLGTGVQDTQYF TGTGCCAGCACCCTGGGGACAGGGGTGCAAGATACGCAGTATTTT
TRBJ1-4 - TRBV3-1/TRBV3-2 TRBD1 CASSPGQGSEKLFF TGTGCCAGCAGCCCGGGACAGGGGAGTGAAAAACTGTTTTTT
TRBJ1-3 - TRBV9 - CASSASGVSGNTIYF TGTGCCAGCAGCGCTTCAGGGGTCTCTGGAAACACCATATATTTT
TRBJ1-1 - TRBV19 - CASSRRTGSEAFF TGTGCCAGTAGTAGGAGAACAGGGTCTGAAGCTTTCTTT
TRBJ2-1 - TRBV27 TRBD2 CASSLRGGGANEQFF TGTGCCAGCAGTTTAAGAGGCGGGGGGGCCAATGAGCAGTTCTTC
TRBJ1-3 - TRBV19 - CASSLYGNTIYF TGTGCCAGTTCCCTTTATGGAAACACCATATATTTT